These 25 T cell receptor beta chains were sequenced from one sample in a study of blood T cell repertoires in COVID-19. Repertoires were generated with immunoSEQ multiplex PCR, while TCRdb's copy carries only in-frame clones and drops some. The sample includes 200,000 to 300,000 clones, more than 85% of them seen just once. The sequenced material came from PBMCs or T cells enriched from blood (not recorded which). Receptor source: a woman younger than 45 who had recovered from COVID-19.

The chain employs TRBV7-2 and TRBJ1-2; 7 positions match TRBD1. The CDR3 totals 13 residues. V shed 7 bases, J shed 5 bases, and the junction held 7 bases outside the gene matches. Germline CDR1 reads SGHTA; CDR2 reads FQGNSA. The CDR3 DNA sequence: TGTGCCAGCACCCCGACAGGGAAGTATGGCTACACCTTC. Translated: CASTPTGKYGYTF.

For the CDR3, the DNA is TGTGCCAGCAGCTACTACGGGACAGGGAGGGATGGCTACACCTTC. Translated: CASSYYGTGRDGYTF. The J gene is TRBJ1-2, the V gene TRBV7-2, with TRBD1 identical over 9 bases. In germline, CDR1 is SGHTA, CDR2 FQGNSA. V shed 4 bases and J 6 bases; nucleotides not matched to a gene: 9. This CDR3 has 15 amino acids. Together with reference TRBV7-2 and TRBJ1-2, the CDR3 gives the full variable domain: GAGVSQSPSNKVTEKGKDVELRCDPISGHTALYWYRQSLGQGLEFLIYFQGNSAPDKSGLPSDRFSAERTGGSVSTLTIQRTQQEDSAVYLCASSYYGTGRDGYTFGSGTRLTVV.

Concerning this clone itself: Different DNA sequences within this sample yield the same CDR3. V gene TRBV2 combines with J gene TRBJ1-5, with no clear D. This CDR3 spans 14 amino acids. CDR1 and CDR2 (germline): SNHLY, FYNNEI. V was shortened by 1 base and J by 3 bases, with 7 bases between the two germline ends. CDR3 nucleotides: TGTGCCAGCAGTGAAGGAGGATACAATCAGCCCCAGCATTTT. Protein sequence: CASSEGGYNQPQHF.

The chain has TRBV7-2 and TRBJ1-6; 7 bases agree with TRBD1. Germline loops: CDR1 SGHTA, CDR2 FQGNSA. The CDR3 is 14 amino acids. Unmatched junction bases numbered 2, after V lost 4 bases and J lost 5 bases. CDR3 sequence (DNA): TGTGCCAGCAGCTACACAGGGGATAATTCACCCCTCCACTTT. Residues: CASSYTGDNSPLHF.

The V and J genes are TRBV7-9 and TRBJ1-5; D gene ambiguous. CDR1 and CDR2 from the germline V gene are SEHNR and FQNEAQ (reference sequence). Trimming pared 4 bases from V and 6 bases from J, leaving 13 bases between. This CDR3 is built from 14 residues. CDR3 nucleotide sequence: TGTGCCAGCAGCTCCGGATCAGGACTTCAGCCCCAGCATTTT. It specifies CASSSGSGLQPQHF.

The CDR3: CASRGQGVGDTQYF. As DNA, the CDR3 is TGTGCCAGCAGAGGACAGGGGGTGGGAGATACGCAGTATTTT. V gene TRBV7-9 combines with J gene TRBJ2-3; 10 bases agree with TRBD1. Germline V gene data show CDR1 as SEHNR and CDR2 as FQNEAQ (reference sequence). CDR3 size: 14 residues. Trimming removed 6 bases from V and 5 bases from J; junction bases left unmatched: 5.

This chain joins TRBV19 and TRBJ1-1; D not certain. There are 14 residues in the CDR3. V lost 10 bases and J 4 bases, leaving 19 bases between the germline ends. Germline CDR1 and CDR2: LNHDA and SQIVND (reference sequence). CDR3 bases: TGTGCCATTGCACGGTCCTTCGGAGCCACTGAAGCTTTCTTT. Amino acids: CAIARSFGATEAFF.

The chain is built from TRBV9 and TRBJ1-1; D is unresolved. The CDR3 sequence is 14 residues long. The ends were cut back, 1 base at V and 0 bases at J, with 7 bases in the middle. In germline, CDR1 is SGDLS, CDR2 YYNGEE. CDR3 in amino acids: CASSVIQMNTEAFF. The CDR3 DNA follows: TGTGCCAGCAGCGTAATACAGATGAACACTGAAGCTTTCTTT. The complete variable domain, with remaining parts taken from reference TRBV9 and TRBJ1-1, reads DSGVTQTPKHLITATGQRVTLRCSPRSGDLSVYWYQQSLDQGLQFLIQYYNGEERAKGNILERFSAQQFPDLHSELNLSSLELGDSALYFCASSVIQMNTEAFFGQGTRLTVV.

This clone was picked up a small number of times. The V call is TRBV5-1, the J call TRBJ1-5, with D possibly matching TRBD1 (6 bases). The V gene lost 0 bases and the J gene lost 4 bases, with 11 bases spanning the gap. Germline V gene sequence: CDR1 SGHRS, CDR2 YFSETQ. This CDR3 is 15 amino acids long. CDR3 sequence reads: CASSLGTAENQPQHF. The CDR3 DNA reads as TGCGCCAGCAGCTTGGGGACAGCCGAAAATCAGCCCCAGCATTTT.

The CDR3 nucleotides are TGTGCCAGCAGCTTATGGAACGGGGGGCGAGCCGGGGAGCTGTTTTTT. This gives the protein CASSLWNGGRAGELFF. The rearrangement joins TRBV7-9 to TRBJ2-2; TRBD2 is a possible D gene (7 bases). V lost 2 bases and J 6 bases, leaving 16 bases between the germline ends. The CDR3 sequence is 16 residues long. Per the germline V gene, CDR1 is SEHNR and CDR2 is FQNEAQ (reference sequence).

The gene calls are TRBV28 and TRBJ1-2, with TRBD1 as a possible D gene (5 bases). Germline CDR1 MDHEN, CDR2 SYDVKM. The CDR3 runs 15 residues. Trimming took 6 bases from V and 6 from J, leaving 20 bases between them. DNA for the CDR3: TGTGCCAGCAGAACCTTCCGCTCGGGAGGGGATGGCTACACCTTC. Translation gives CASRTFRSGGDGYTF.

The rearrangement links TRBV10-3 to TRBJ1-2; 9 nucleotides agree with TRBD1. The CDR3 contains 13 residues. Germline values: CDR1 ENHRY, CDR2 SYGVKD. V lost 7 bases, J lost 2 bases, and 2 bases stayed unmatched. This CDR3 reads CAIMGTGNYGYTF. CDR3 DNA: TGTGCCATCATGGGGACAGGGAACTATGGCTACACCTTC.

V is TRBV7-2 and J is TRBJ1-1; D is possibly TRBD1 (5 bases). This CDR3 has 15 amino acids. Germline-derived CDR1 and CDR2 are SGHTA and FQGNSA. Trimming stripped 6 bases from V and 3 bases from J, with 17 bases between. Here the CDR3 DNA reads TGTGCCAGCAGTATGGACGGGACTTCGGACACTGAAGCTTTCTTT. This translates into CASSMDGTSDTEAFF.

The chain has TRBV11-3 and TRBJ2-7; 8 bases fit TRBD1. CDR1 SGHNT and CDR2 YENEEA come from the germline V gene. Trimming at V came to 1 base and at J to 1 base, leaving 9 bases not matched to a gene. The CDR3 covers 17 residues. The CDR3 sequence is CASSLVELGQESYEQYF. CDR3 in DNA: TGTGCCAGCAGCTTAGTGGAATTGGGACAGGAGTCCTACGAGCAGTACTTC.

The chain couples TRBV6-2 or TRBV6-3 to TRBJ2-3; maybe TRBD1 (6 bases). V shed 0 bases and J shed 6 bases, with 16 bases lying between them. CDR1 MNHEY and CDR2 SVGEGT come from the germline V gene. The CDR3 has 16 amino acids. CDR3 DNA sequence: TGTGCCAGCAGTTACTCTCTAAGGGACATGTCCGATACGCAGTATTTT. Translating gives CASSYSLRDMSDTQYF.

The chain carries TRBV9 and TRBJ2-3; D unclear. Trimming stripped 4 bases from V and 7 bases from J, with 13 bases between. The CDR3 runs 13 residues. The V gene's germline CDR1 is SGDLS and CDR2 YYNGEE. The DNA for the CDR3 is TGTGCCAGCAGCCTCGGTAGTCCTAATACGCAGTATTTT. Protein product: CASSLGSPNTQYF.

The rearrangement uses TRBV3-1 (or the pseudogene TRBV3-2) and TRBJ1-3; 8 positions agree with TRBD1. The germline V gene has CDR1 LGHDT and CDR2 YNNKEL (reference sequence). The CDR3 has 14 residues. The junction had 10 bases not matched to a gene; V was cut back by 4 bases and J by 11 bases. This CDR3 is CASSRLGQGSAIYF. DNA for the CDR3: TGTGCCAGCAGCCGACTAGGACAGGGTTCAGCCATATATTTT.

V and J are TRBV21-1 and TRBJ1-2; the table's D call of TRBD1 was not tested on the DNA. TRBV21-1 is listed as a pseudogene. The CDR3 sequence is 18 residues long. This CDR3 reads CASSKMGVEGRQVHGYTF. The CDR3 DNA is TGTGCCAGCAGCAAAATGGGTGTCGAGGGGCGACAGGTCCATGGCTACACCTTC.

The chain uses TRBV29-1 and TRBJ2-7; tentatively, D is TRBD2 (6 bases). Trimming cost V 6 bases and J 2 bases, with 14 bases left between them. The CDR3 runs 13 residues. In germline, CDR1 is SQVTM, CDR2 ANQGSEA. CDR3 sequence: CSVSTGGPYEQYF. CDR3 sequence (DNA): TGCAGCGTCAGTACCGGGGGTCCCTACGAGCAGTACTTC.

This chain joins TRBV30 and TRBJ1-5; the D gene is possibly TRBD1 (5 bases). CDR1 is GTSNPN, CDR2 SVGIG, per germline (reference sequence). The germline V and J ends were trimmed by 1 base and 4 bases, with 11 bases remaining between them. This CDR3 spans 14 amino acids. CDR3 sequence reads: CAWSEGQLNQPQHF. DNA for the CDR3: TGTGCCTGGAGTGAGGGGCAGTTAAATCAGCCCCAGCATTTT.

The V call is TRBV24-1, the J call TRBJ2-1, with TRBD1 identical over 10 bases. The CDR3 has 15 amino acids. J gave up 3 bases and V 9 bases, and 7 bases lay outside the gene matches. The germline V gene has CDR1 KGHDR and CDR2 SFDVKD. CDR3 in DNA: TGTGCCACCTCTTGGGGACAGGGGAACTACAATGAGCAGTTCTTC. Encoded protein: CATSWGQGNYNEQFF.

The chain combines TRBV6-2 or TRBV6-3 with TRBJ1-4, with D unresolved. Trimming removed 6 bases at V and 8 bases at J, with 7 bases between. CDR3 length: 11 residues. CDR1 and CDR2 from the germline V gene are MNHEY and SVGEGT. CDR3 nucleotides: TGTGCCAGCAGCAACTTCGAAAAACTGTTTTTT. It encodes CASSNFEKLFF.

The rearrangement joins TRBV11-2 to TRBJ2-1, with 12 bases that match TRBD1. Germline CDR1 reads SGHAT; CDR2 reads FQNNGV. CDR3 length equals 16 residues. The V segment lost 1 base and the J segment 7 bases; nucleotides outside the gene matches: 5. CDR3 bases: TGTGCCAGCAGCTTAGTAGGGACAGGGGGCTGGAATGAGCAGTTCTTC. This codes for CASSLVGTGGWNEQFF.

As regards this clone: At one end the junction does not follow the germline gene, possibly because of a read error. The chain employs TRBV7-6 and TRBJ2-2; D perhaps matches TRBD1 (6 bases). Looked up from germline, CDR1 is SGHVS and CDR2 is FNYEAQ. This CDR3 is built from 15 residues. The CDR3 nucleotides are TGTGCCAGCAGCCTAACAGGGCCGAATACCGGGGAGCTGTTTTTT. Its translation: CASSLTGPNTGELFF.

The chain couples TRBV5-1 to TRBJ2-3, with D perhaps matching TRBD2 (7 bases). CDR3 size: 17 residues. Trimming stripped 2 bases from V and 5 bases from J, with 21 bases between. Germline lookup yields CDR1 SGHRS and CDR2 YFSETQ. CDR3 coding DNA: TGCGCCAGCAGCTTCGGCCCCGGGGGGCTACCCGGAGATACGCAGTATTTT. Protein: CASSFGPGGLPGDTQYF.